These T cell receptor beta chains were read from a single sample in a study of blood T cell repertoires in COVID-19. The assay was immunoSEQ multiplex PCR, and TCRdb's table has in-frame clones only and misses some. The sample carries around 200,000 clones, 80% to 90% recorded once. The sample taken for sequencing was peripheral blood. These receptors all come from a man between 18 and 29 years old with active or convalescent COVID-19. Each CDR3 is given with its conserved first and last residue. A D gene is named only where the DNA matches it firmly. Clone sizes are given selectively: once, few, many, or a class where the clone is expanded.

D gene	clone size	J gene	V gene	CDR3 protein	CDR3 DNA
TRBD2	NA	TRBJ2-1	TRBV27	CASSYSGRAFNEQFF	TGTGCCAGCAGTTATAGCGGGAGGGCTTTTAATGAGCAGTTCTTC
NA	NA	TRBJ1-2	TRBV7-2	CASSLGLTILYGYTF	TGTGCCAGCAGCTTAGGTCTTACTATCTTGTATGGCTACACCTTC
NA	few	TRBJ2-7	TRBV18	CASSRSGTPAYEQYF	TGTGCCAGCTCACGCTCCGGGACACCTGCCTACGAGCAGTACTTC
NA	NA	TRBJ2-2	TRBV11-3	CASSSEAYTGELFF	TGTGCCAGCAGCTCAGAAGCTTACACCGGGGAGCTGTTTTTT
NA	NA	TRBJ1-6	TRBV28	CASRPLPGSSSYNSPLHF	TGTGCCAGCCGTCCTTTACCAGGGTCGAGCTCCTATAATTCACCCCTCCACTTT
NA	NA	TRBJ2-1	TRBV25-1	CASGPYNEQFF	TGTGCCAGCGGGCCTTACAATGAGCAGTTCTTC
TRBD1	NA	TRBJ1-2	TRBV5-1	CASSLIQGAAGYTF	TGCGCCAGCAGCTTGATTCAGGGGGCCGCTGGCTACACCTTC
TRBD1	NA	TRBJ1-1	TRBV7-2	CASSLWPGTGENTEAFF	TGTGCCAGCAGCTTGTGGCCCGGGACAGGGGAGAACACTGAAGCTTTCTTT
NA	NA	TRBJ1-3	TRBV5-1	CASSPDKGSGGNTIYF	TGCGCCAGCAGCCCCGACAAGGGGAGCGGGGGAAACACCATATATTTT
TRBD1	NA	TRBJ1-6	TRBV10-3	CAISSGTGNSPLHF	TGTGCCATCAGCTCTGGGACAGGCAATTCACCCCTCCACTTT
TRBD1	NA	TRBJ1-2	TRBV28	CAIYRGQGYTF	TGTGCCATATACAGGGGCCAGGGCTACACCTTC
NA	NA	TRBJ2-5	TRBV10-1	CASSARTAYQETQYF	TGCGCCAGCAGTGCTAGGACAGCTTACCAAGAGACCCAGTACTTC
NA	NA	TRBJ2-1	TRBV7-2	CASSSEGTLSNEQFF	TGTGCCAGCAGTTCCGAGGGTACATTGAGCAATGAGCAGTTCTTC
NA	NA	TRBJ2-1	TRBV11-2	CASSLAVDEQFF	TGTGCCAGCAGCTTAGCTGTCGATGAGCAGTTCTTC
TRBD1	NA	TRBJ1-2	TRBV29-1	CSVVGTGGVLANGYTF	TGCAGCGTTGTCGGGACAGGGGGCGTTTTGGCTAACGGCTACACCTTC
NA	NA	TRBJ1-5	TRBV7-8	CASSLKDRSRGSNQPQHF	TGTGCCAGCAGCTTAAAAGACCGTTCACGGGGATCGAATCAGCCCCAGCATTTT
NA	NA	TRBJ2-5	TRBV4-1	CASSQLNSGNKETQYF	TGCGCCAGCAGCCAGCTGAATAGCGGAAATAAAGAGACCCAGTACTTC
NA	NA	TRBJ2-4	TRBV19	CASSITGPLAKNIQYF	TGTGCCAGTAGTATAACAGGTCCTCTAGCCAAAAACATTCAGTACTTC
NA	NA	TRBJ2-5	TRBV28	CASTAPGGKETQYF	TGTGCCAGCACGGCCCCAGGGGGGAAAGAGACCCAGTACTTC
TRBD2	once	TRBJ2-3	TRBV5-4	CASSPLAGGRSTDTQYF	TGTGCCAGCAGCCCCTTAGCGGGGGGCCGAAGCACAGATACGCAGTATTTT
NA	NA	TRBJ2-3	TRBV10-3	CAISESTITDTQYF	TGTGCCATCAGTGAGTCTACAATCACAGATACGCAGTATTTT
TRBD1	once	TRBJ1-5	TRBV19	CASSTYGGQGSNQPQHF	TGTGCCAGTAGTACCTACGGGGGACAGGGTAGCAATCAGCCCCAGCATTTT
NA	NA	TRBJ1-2	TRBV5-1	CASSLGGRDYGYTF	TGCGCCAGCAGCTTGGGGGGGCGCGATTATGGCTACACCTTC
NA	NA	TRBJ2-1	TRBV5-1	CASSLGGGTILVQFF	TGCGCCAGCAGCTTGGGTGGAGGGACGATTTTAGTCCAGTTCTTC
NA	NA	TRBJ1-4	TRBV14	CASSQDVFISGEARNEKLFF	TGTGCCAGCAGCCAAGATGTGTTTATATCCGGCGAGGCTAGAAATGAAAAACTGTTTTTT